This T cell receptor beta chain was sequenced during a study of shared clonotypes between healthy human individuals. Trimming took 3 bases from V and 1 from J, leaving 9 bases between them. The CDR3 spans 14 residues. CDR1 is MNHNS and CDR2 is SASEGT in the germline V gene. This clone was seen a few times. The same CDR3 also results from other DNA sequences found in this sample. Assay used: immunoSEQ multiplex PCR; TCRdb lists only in-frame clones, some missing. The sample comprises hundreds of thousands of clones, around 73% of which are singletons, and under 2% rests with the top ten. The chain is built from TRBV6-1 and TRBJ1-1; tentative D call: TRBD1 (5 bases). The sequenced sample was memory CD4+ T cells sorted from blood. Subset: CD45RA-negative fraction. This clonotype was obtained from a woman younger than 45 in good health. Written as DNA, the CDR3 is TGTGCCAGCAGTGAGGGAACAGGGAACACTGAAGCTTTCTTT. The encoded protein is CASSEGTGNTEAFF.